The source of this TCR beta chain is a study of radiotherapy plus CTLA-4 blockade in lung cancer. Profiled with immunoSEQ multiplex PCR; TCRdb holds only in-frame clones, not every one. The repertoire consists of about 93,000 clones, with 70% to 90% occurring once and the leading ten covering 4.5% to 5%. Germline V lookup: CDR1 MNHNS, CDR2 SASEGT. CDR3 length equals 14 residues. V was trimmed by 6 bases and J by 2 bases, leaving 14 bases between them. This sample comprised peripheral blood, obtained from a patient treated with radiotherapy plus ipilimumab. The chain couples TRBV6-1 to TRBJ2-7; no definite D call. The clonotype was recovered from a human donor with non-small cell lung cancer that progressed on radiotherapy plus ipilimumab. The CDR3 nucleotides are TGTGCCAGCAGGTGGACGGAGCGTACCTACGAGCAGTACTTC. Protein product: CASRWTERTYEQYF.